This section outlines one TCR beta chain sequence together with its context. Its cognate antigen is unknown. This sample stems from a study of T-cell memory formation after mild COVID-19. Study overall: For the most part, TCR clusters were specific to one donor. Study observations and caveats: Shrinking CD4+ clones were chiefly CM and EM; CD8+ ones were chiefly EMRA. Day 15 to 85 contracting clones showed balanced CD4/CD8; later expanders leaned CD4+.

The CDR3 sequence is 15 residues long. Germline V lookup: CDR1 LGHDT, CDR2 YNNKEL (reference sequence). The V end was cut by 2 bases, the J end by 8 bases, with 18 bases between. UMIs and sample barcodes were carried by the TCR alpha and TCR beta cDNA libraries that 5'RACE produced using constant-segment primers. TCRdb reanalysed the 5' RACE reads using MiXCR and keeps one entry per CDR3 protein. The sample includes about 50,000 distinct CDR3 sequences, roughly an eighth of them seen just once. The chain is built from TRBV3-1 and TRBJ1-2, with D perhaps TRBD1 (6 bases). Sequencing was done on a sample of PBMCs or a T cell subset sorted from them (not recorded which). This receptor was identified in a man younger than 35 who had mild COVID-19 (a few samples of this study predate the infection). Cell type and time point are not known. This CDR3 is CASSQTGTSPGGYTF. In nucleotides, the CDR3 is TGTGCCAGCAGCCAAACAGGGACCAGTCCGGGAGGCTACACCTTC.